Listed here is a single T cell receptor beta chain. Its antigen is currently unknown. The authors ran the immunoSEQ assay, v3.0, at survey level. For each individual sample, sequencing targeted roughly 40,000-55,000 T-cell genomes. Here immunoSEQ multiplex PCR was the method, and the copy in TCRdb shows in-frame clones only, minus some. Among roughly 18,000 clones listed, approximately 93% were seen once. This entry belongs to a study of long-term antiretroviral therapy in people with HIV. Overall study results and limits: Whichever time point was examined, clones expanded before ART dominated the repertoire.

This CDR3 has 15 residues. Germline assignment: CDR1 SEHNR and CDR2 FQNEAQ (reference sequence). V was pared by 5 bases and J by 5 bases, with 11 bases of the junction left unmatched. The rearrangement joins TRBV7-9 to TRBJ1-1; 7 bases are shared with TRBD1. The material sequenced was unsorted PBMCs, taken 0.6 years after starting antiretroviral therapy. The receptor was isolated from a woman aged 40 to 50 with HIV. The CDR3, as DNA: TGTGCCAGCAGCCCCACAGGGGCGAGGGGGACTGAAGCTTTCTTT. Protein sequence: CASSPTGARGTEAFF.